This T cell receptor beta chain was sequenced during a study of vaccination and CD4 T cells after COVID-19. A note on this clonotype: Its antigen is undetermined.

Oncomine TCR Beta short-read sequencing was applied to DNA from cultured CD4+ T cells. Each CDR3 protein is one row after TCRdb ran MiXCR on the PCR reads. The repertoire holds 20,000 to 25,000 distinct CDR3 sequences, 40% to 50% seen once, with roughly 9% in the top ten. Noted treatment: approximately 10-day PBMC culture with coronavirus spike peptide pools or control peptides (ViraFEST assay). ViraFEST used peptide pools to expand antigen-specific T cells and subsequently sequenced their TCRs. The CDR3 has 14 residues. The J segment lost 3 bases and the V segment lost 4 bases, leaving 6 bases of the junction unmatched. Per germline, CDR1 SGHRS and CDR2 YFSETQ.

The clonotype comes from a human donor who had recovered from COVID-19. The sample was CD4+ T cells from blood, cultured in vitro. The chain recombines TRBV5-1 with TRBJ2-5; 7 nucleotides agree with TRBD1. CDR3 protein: CASSPWDREETQYF. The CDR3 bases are TGCGCCAGCAGCCCTTGGGACAGAGAAGAGACCCAGTACTTC.